This is a list of T cell receptor beta chains from one sample in a study of CD8+ T cells in alopecia areata. Only in-frame clones appear in the TCRdb table, and some are missing; sequencing was by immunoSEQ multiplex PCR. The repertoire has about 130,000 clones, more than 40% of them found once; the top ten carry around 19%. The starting material was CD8+ T cells sorted from blood, obtained at week 0. Source of these receptors: a human donor with alopecia areata. Each CDR3 is given with its conserved first and last residue. D genes are given only for firm matches. Not every row has a clone size; where given, it reads once, few, many or a size class.

abundance: few; j_gene: TRBJ2-1; d_gene: TRBD2; v_gene: TRBV5-4; CDR3aa: CASSPLAGEVFF; CDR3nt: TGTGCCAGCAGCCCACTAGCGGGGGAGGTGTTCTTC
abundance: NA; j_gene: TRBJ2-1; d_gene: TRBD2; v_gene: TRBV29-1; CDR3aa: CSVGGLAGFNEQFF; CDR3nt: TGCAGCGTGGGTGGCCTAGCGGGGTTTAATGAGCAGTTCTTC
abundance: NA; j_gene: TRBJ1-2; d_gene: NA; v_gene: TRBV6-5; CDR3aa: CASSGGDYGYTF; CDR3nt: TGTGCCAGCAGCGGGGGGGACTATGGCTACACCTTC
abundance: NA; j_gene: TRBJ1-6; d_gene: NA; v_gene: TRBV25-1; CDR3aa: CASSEYARQTNSPLHF; CDR3nt: TGTGCCAGCAGTGAATACGCCCGGCAGACTAATTCACCCCTCCACTTT
abundance: NA; j_gene: TRBJ2-7; d_gene: TRBD1; v_gene: TRBV7-2; CDR3aa: CASSAGTGPSYEQYF; CDR3nt: TGTGCCAGCAGCGCTGGGACAGGGCCCTCCTACGAGCAGTACTTC
abundance: few; j_gene: TRBJ1-1; d_gene: TRBD1; v_gene: TRBV27; CDR3aa: CASSARQGNPEAFF; CDR3nt: TGTGCCAGCAGTGCCAGACAGGGGAACCCTGAAGCTTTCTTT
abundance: NA; j_gene: TRBJ2-7; d_gene: TRBD1; v_gene: TRBV4-3; CDR3aa: CASSQETGQGSKEQYF; CDR3nt: TGCGCCAGCAGCCAAGAGACGGGACAGGGGTCGAAGGAGCAGTACTTC
abundance: NA; j_gene: TRBJ2-1; d_gene: TRBD1; v_gene: TRBV27; CDR3aa: CASSLGTGYNEQFF; CDR3nt: TGTGCCAGCAGTTTGGGGACAGGGTACAATGAGCAGTTCTTC
abundance: NA; j_gene: TRBJ2-7; d_gene: NA; v_gene: TRBV9; CDR3aa: CASSATDGPYEQYF; CDR3nt: TGTGCCAGCAGCGCCACGGACGGCCCCTACGAGCAGTACTTC
abundance: NA; j_gene: TRBJ2-2; d_gene: NA; v_gene: TRBV6-5; CDR3aa: CASSYGMNTGELFF; CDR3nt: TGTGCCAGCAGTTACGGGATGAACACCGGGGAGCTGTTTTTT
abundance: few; j_gene: TRBJ2-2; d_gene: NA; v_gene: TRBV14; CDR3aa: CASSLINTGELFF; CDR3nt: TGTGCCAGCAGCCTTATAAACACCGGGGAGCTGTTTTTT
abundance: few; j_gene: TRBJ2-7; d_gene: NA; v_gene: TRBV7-6; CDR3aa: CASSLRAGTYEQYF; CDR3nt: TGTGCCAGCAGCTTAAGGGCAGGGACTTACGAGCAGTACTTC
abundance: NA; j_gene: TRBJ1-2; d_gene: NA; v_gene: TRBV7-9; CDR3aa: CASSPPGTDGYTF; CDR3nt: TGTGCCAGCAGCCCTCCCGGGACGGATGGCTACACCTTC
abundance: NA; j_gene: TRBJ2-1; d_gene: TRBD2; v_gene: TRBV11-2; CDR3aa: CASSLLNGGATNEQFF; CDR3nt: TGTGCCAGCAGCCTGTTGAACGGGGGGGCAACAAATGAGCAGTTCTTC
abundance: few; j_gene: TRBJ2-2; d_gene: TRBD1; v_gene: TRBV27; CDR3aa: CASTPLRGGGTGELFF; CDR3nt: TGTGCCAGCACCCCCCTCCGAGGGGGCGGCACCGGGGAGCTGTTTTTT
abundance: NA; j_gene: TRBJ2-7; d_gene: NA; v_gene: TRBV7-9; CDR3aa: CASSSWAQGSYEQYF; CDR3nt: TGTGCCAGCAGCTCTTGGGCACAGGGCTCCTACGAGCAGTACTTC
abundance: once; j_gene: TRBJ2-7; d_gene: NA; v_gene: TRBV27; CDR3aa: CASSHNNYEQYF; CDR3nt: TGTGCCAGCAGTCATAACAACTACGAGCAGTACTTC
abundance: NA; j_gene: TRBJ1-5; d_gene: NA; v_gene: TRBV27; CDR3aa: CASSFPNQPQHF; CDR3nt: TGTGCCAGCAGCTTTCCCAATCAGCCCCAGCATTTT
abundance: NA; j_gene: TRBJ1-5; d_gene: NA; v_gene: TRBV19; CDR3aa: CASSIVQGINQPQHF; CDR3nt: TGTGCCAGTAGTATTGTACAGGGAATCAATCAGCCCCAGCATTTT
abundance: few; j_gene: TRBJ2-7; d_gene: TRBD1; v_gene: TRBV27; CDR3aa: CASSPGQQNEQYF; CDR3nt: TGTGCCAGCAGTCCGGGACAGCAAAACGAGCAGTACTTC
abundance: few; j_gene: TRBJ1-1; d_gene: TRBD1; v_gene: TRBV7-9; CDR3aa: CAILQGVAEAFF; CDR3nt: TGTGCCATTCTCCAGGGGGTAGCTGAAGCTTTCTTT
abundance: NA; j_gene: TRBJ2-3; d_gene: NA; v_gene: TRBV7-3; CDR3aa: CASSLTESGSTDTQYF; CDR3nt: TGTGCCAGCAGCTTAACGGAGAGCGGCAGCACAGATACGCAGTATTTT
abundance: NA; j_gene: TRBJ2-2; d_gene: TRBD1; v_gene: TRBV5-6; CDR3aa: CASSGGQSAGELFF; CDR3nt: TGTGCCAGCAGCGGGGGACAGTCCGCCGGGGAGCTGTTTTTT
abundance: NA; j_gene: TRBJ2-7; d_gene: NA; v_gene: TRBV2; CDR3aa: CASMPGAPNYEQYF; CDR3nt: TGTGCCAGCATGCCGGGGGCCCCCAACTACGAGCAGTACTTC
abundance: NA; j_gene: TRBJ2-2; d_gene: NA; v_gene: TRBV5-1; CDR3aa: CASNPPGGGELFF; CDR3nt: TGCGCCAGCAACCCCCCCGGCGGCGGGGAGCTGTTTTTT
abundance: NA; j_gene: TRBJ1-2; d_gene: NA; v_gene: TRBV13; CDR3aa: CASSLGGVTNYGYTF; CDR3nt: TGTGCCAGCAGCTTAGGCGGAGTAACTAACTATGGCTACACCTTC
abundance: NA; j_gene: TRBJ2-7; d_gene: NA; v_gene: TRBV29-1; CDR3aa: CSVVGEQGGSYEQYF; CDR3nt: TGCAGCGTCGTCGGTGAGCAGGGGGGCTCCTACGAGCAGTACTTC
abundance: NA; j_gene: TRBJ1-1; d_gene: TRBD1; v_gene: TRBV2; CDR3aa: CASRRTGGPTEAFF; CDR3nt: TGTGCCAGCAGACGGACAGGGGGACCCACTGAAGCTTTCTTT
abundance: NA; j_gene: TRBJ1-6; d_gene: NA; v_gene: TRBV6-5; CDR3aa: CASSDTYNSPLHF; CDR3nt: TGTGCCAGCAGTGACACCTATAATTCACCCCTCCACTTT
abundance: NA; j_gene: TRBJ1-2; d_gene: NA; v_gene: TRBV27; CDR3aa: CASSFGTSYGYTF; CDR3nt: TGTGCCAGCAGTTTTGGGACTTCGTATGGCTACACCTTC
abundance: NA; j_gene: TRBJ2-6; d_gene: TRBD1; v_gene: TRBV13; CDR3aa: CASSTGQEFSGANVLTF; CDR3nt: TGTGCCAGCAGCACCGGACAGGAGTTCTCTGGGGCCAACGTCCTGACTTTC
abundance: NA; j_gene: TRBJ1-2; d_gene: NA; v_gene: TRBV27; CDR3aa: CASSSDDSNYGYTF; CDR3nt: TGTGCCAGCAGTTCCGACGACAGTAACTATGGCTACACCTTC
abundance: NA; j_gene: TRBJ1-1; d_gene: NA; v_gene: TRBV7-9; CDR3aa: CASSLRGDGNTEAFF; CDR3nt: TGTGCCAGCAGCTTAAGGGGGGACGGGAACACTGAAGCTTTCTTT
abundance: few; j_gene: TRBJ2-1; d_gene: TRBD2; v_gene: TRBV10-3; CDR3aa: CAISESGAGVPYNEQFF; CDR3nt: TGTGCCATCAGTGAGTCCGGAGCGGGGGTCCCCTACAATGAGCAGTTCTTC
abundance: few; j_gene: TRBJ2-7; d_gene: TRBD1; v_gene: TRBV2; CDR3aa: CASNEGGEGPLEQYF; CDR3nt: TGTGCCAGCAATGAAGGGGGCGAGGGCCCCTTGGAGCAGTACTTC
abundance: NA; j_gene: TRBJ2-7; d_gene: NA; v_gene: TRBV2; CDR3aa: CASSEGGDSYEQYF; CDR3nt: TGTGCCAGCAGTGAAGGGGGCGATTCCTACGAGCAGTACTTC
abundance: few; j_gene: TRBJ1-2; d_gene: TRBD1; v_gene: TRBV4-1; CDR3aa: CASSQDPRGQADGYTF; CDR3nt: TGCGCCAGCAGCCAAGATCCTCGTGGACAGGCGGATGGCTACACCTTC
abundance: few; j_gene: TRBJ2-7; d_gene: NA; v_gene: TRBV7-2; CDR3aa: CASSLGWRYEQYF; CDR3nt: TGTGCCAGCAGCTTAGGGTGGCGATACGAGCAGTACTTC
abundance: NA; j_gene: TRBJ1-1; d_gene: NA; v_gene: TRBV30; CDR3aa: CAWITTENTEAFF; CDR3nt: TGTGCCTGGATCACGACTGAGAACACTGAAGCTTTCTTT
abundance: few; j_gene: TRBJ2-5; d_gene: NA; v_gene: TRBV13; CDR3aa: CASSFVLGLAETQYF; CDR3nt: TGTGCCAGCAGCTTTGTACTAGGGCTAGCAGAGACCCAGTACTTC